This note documents a single T cell receptor beta chain sequence. The antigen is not known. This sample was taken from a study of T cell responses to AZD1222 COVID-19 vaccine. The method was immunoSEQ multiplex PCR; TCRdb's version includes in-frame clones alone and lacks a portion of them. The sample yields some 74,000 clones, about 85% seen once. The study's findings and limits: Donor demographics were predominantly white British with a female majority; clonal diversity may be underestimated. Targets within unmutated variant regions were reportedly found for nearly half of spike-specific TCRs.

The receptor was derived from an adult who received the AZD1222 COVID-19 vaccine. The starting material was peripheral blood, obtained 28 days after the second AZD1222 dose.

The CDR3 DNA sequence: TGTGCCAGCAGCTCCCTAGTAGGTGATCGGAATGAGCAGTTCTTC. Protein sequence: CASSSLVGDRNEQFF. This chain joins TRBV3-1 (or the pseudogene TRBV3-2) and TRBJ2-1; D is unclear. Trimming took off 5 bases at V and 7 bases at J, with 18 bases between the two ends. The CDR3 totals 15 residues. CDR1 and CDR2 (germline): LGHDT, YNNKEL (reference sequence).